The 21 T cell receptor beta chains below come from one sample, sequenced in a study of Ad26.COV2.S vaccination and SARS-CoV-2 variants. Treatment denoted: some 19 received Ad26.COV2.S at low or high dose, single or two shots; roughly five received placebo; per-sample allocation not given. All samples were drawn on day 63, counting from the first vaccine or placebo injection. Data came from immunoSEQ multiplex PCR; TCRdb stores just in-frame clones and leaves some out. Of some 390,000 clones listed, more than 85% are singletons. The sequencing here drew on peripheral blood, taken in a trial of Ad26.COV2.S vaccine versus placebo. These receptors were obtained from a person between 18 and 60 years old who received the Ad26.COV2.S COVID-19 vaccine or a placebo.

The CDR3 reads CASSFETHGYTF. DNA of the CDR3: TGTGCCAGCAGCTTTGAGACCCATGGCTACACCTTC. This sequence joins TRBV11-2 and TRBJ1-2; D gene uncertain. Trimming stripped 3 bases from V and 6 bases from J, with 8 bases between. The CDR3 spans 12 residues. Germline V CDR1 and CDR2: SGHAT, FQNNGV.

V gene TRBV6-5 combines with J gene TRBJ1-1; 9 bases are shared with TRBD1. V lost 4 bases and J lost 6; bases outside the gene matches: 3. The germline V gene encodes CDR1 MNHEY and CDR2 SVGAGI. CDR3 length: 13 amino acids. CDR3 DNA: TGTGCCAGCAGTTCGAGGACAGGGGCTGAAGCTTTCTTT. Amino acids: CASSSRTGAEAFF.

This CDR3 is CASSATGTGYGYTF. The CDR3 DNA is TGTGCCAGCAGCGCAACCGGGACAGGCTATGGCTACACCTTC. This rearrangement joins TRBV7-9 to TRBJ1-2; 8 bases are a match to TRBD1. The germline V gene has CDR1 SEHNR and CDR2 FQNEAQ (reference sequence). This CDR3 comprises 14 residues. V lost 5 bases, J lost 4 bases, and 6 bases stayed unmatched.

The CDR3 region has the DNA TGTGCCAGCAACTCTTGGACGTCTAACTATGGCTACACCTTC. Translating it yields CASNSWTSNYGYTF. The V and J genes are TRBV5-6 and TRBJ1-2, with D unresolved. CDR1 and CDR2 (germline): SGHDT, YYEEEE. The CDR3 has 14 residues. Trimming removed 6 bases at V and 0 bases at J, with 12 bases between.

This clone has a single count. The chain carries TRBV5-1 and TRBJ2-7, with D perhaps TRBD1 or TRBD2 (5 bases each). The CDR3 has 16 residues. The germline V gene has CDR1 SGHRS and CDR2 YFSETQ. V was shortened by 0 bases and J by 2 bases, with 15 bases between the two germline ends. The CDR3 DNA follows: TGCGCCAGCAGCTTGGGGGACCCGAACTTTACCTACGAGCAGTACTTC. Protein sequence: CASSLGDPNFTYEQYF.

The chain has TRBV10-2 and TRBJ1-1, with 7 bases lining up with TRBD1. V dropped 5 bases and J dropped 1; count of bases not matched to a gene: 7. Germline values: CDR1 WSHSY, CDR2 SAAADI. The CDR3 runs to 15 residues. The CDR3 DNA is TGCGCCAGCAGTAACCAGGGACAGCAGAACACTGAAGCTTTCTTT. Amino acid sequence: CASSNQGQQNTEAFF.

The rearrangement uses TRBV6-1 and TRBJ1-6; no clear D. V was cut by 1 base and J by 10 bases, with 8 bases left in between. The CDR3 length is 13 residues. The germline V gene encodes CDR1 MNHNS and CDR2 SASEGT. Here the CDR3 DNA reads TGTGCCAGCAGTGAAGATGGTTCCTCACCCCTCCACTTT. This translates into CASSEDGSSPLHF.

The genes are TRBV7-9 and TRBJ1-2; TRBD1 might be the D (5 bases). Germline V gene data show CDR1 as SEHNR and CDR2 as FQNEAQ (reference sequence). The V end was cut by 5 bases, the J end by 4 bases, with 17 bases between. The CDR3 is 15 residues long. The CDR3 reads CASSRWPTRGYGYTF. For the CDR3, the DNA is TGTGCCAGCAGCCGCTGGCCCACGAGGGGCTATGGCTACACCTTC. The whole variable domain, remainder taken from reference TRBV7-9 and TRBJ1-2, is DTGVSQNPRHKITKRGQNVTFRCDPISEHNRLYWYRQTLGQGPEFLTYFQNEAQLEKSRLLSDRFSAERPKGSFSTLEIQRTEQGDSAMYLCASSRWPTRGYGYTFGSGTRLTVV.

The rearrangement joins TRBV10-2 to TRBJ1-6; D is ambiguous. In germline, CDR1 is WSHSY, CDR2 SAAADI. Trimming cost V 8 bases and J 6 bases, with 14 bases left between them. This CDR3 has 14 amino acids. In nucleotides, the CDR3 is TGCGCCAGCCTTGATCCTAGCCGTAATTCACCCCTCCACTTT. Amino acids: CASLDPSRNSPLHF.

This chain uses TRBV27 with TRBJ1-1; perhaps TRBD1 as D (6 bases). The CDR3 loop spans 13 amino acids. Trimming stripped 9 bases from V and 1 base from J, with 12 bases between. In germline, CDR1 is MNHEY, CDR2 SMNVEV (reference sequence). The CDR3 DNA reads TGTGCCAGTCAACAAGGGGGGAACACTGAAGCTTTCTTT. This translates into CASQQGGNTEAFF.

The V call is TRBV5-6, the J call TRBJ1-4, with D maybe TRBD1 (5 bases). This CDR3 region has 16 residues. The V end lost 0 bases, the J end lost 7 bases, and 16 bases lay between the germline ends. Germline V gene data show CDR1 as SGHDT and CDR2 as YYEEEE. This CDR3 is CASSLDRQGLGEKLFF. The CDR3 nucleotides read TGTGCCAGCAGCTTGGATCGGCAGGGCTTGGGTGAAAAACTGTTTTTT.

The chain links TRBV13 to TRBJ1-1; 8 positions match TRBD1. V shed 3 bases, J shed 1 base, and the junction held 10 bases outside the gene matches. Germline CDR1 is PRHDT and CDR2 is FYEKMQ (reference sequence). The CDR3 covers 17 residues. This chain's CDR3 is CASSLGDRGGGNTEAFF. The CDR3 DNA reads TGTGCCAGCAGCTTGGGAGACAGGGGAGGGGGGAACACTGAAGCTTTCTTT.

This clone was detected a few times. V usage is TRBV19 and J usage is TRBJ2-7; possible D gene TRBD2, 5 bases. The CDR3 runs to 12 residues. V was pared by 6 bases and J by 2 bases, with 8 bases between. Germline V gene sequence: CDR1 LNHDA, CDR2 SQIVND (reference sequence). CDR3 nucleotides: TGTGCCAGTAGCCCCGGGGCCTACGAGCAGTACTTC. Amino acids: CASSPGAYEQYF.

This rearrangement joins TRBV18 to TRBJ1-4, with D unclear. This CDR3 contains 13 residues. Germline-derived CDR1 and CDR2 are KGHSH and LQKENI. The V end was cut by 3 bases, the J end by 7 bases, with 9 bases between. The CDR3 bases are TGTGCCAGCTCACCGGATAGGAGTGAAAAACTGTTTTTT. It specifies CASSPDRSEKLFF.

The chain recombines TRBV12-3 or TRBV12-4 with TRBJ1-1; D not certain. V was clipped by 4 bases and J by 3 bases, with 9 bases between them. CDR3 length: 13 residues. The CDR3 DNA sequence: TGTGCCAGCAGTTCTTGGGAGGACACTGAAGCTTTCTTT. As protein: CASSSWEDTEAFF.

V is TRBV7-9 and J is TRBJ1-1; D remains ambiguous. Germline-derived CDR1 and CDR2 are SEHNR and FQNEAQ (reference sequence). The V gene lost 7 bases and the J gene lost 1 base, with 16 bases spanning the gap. The CDR3 runs 15 residues. As DNA, the CDR3 is TGTGCCAGCAACCTAGGCACGTACGGGAACACTGAAGCTTTCTTT. It encodes CASNLGTYGNTEAFF.

J is TRBJ1-6 and V is TRBV18; D is unresolved. The ends were cut back, 6 bases at V and 8 bases at J, with 14 bases in the middle. Germline V gene data show CDR1 as KGHSH and CDR2 as LQKENI. CDR3 length equals 14 residues. This CDR3 reads CASSEQWADSPLHF. In DNA, the CDR3 is TGTGCCAGCTCGGAACAGTGGGCGGATTCACCCCTCCACTTT.

V and J are TRBV20-1 and TRBJ1-2; D is undetermined. Germline loops: CDR1 DFQATT, CDR2 SNEGSKA (reference sequence). This CDR3 contains 14 residues. Trimming cost V 7 bases and J 3 bases, with 18 bases left between them. CDR3 bases: TGCAGTGGTGGTGAGGGCGCCCAATACTATGGCTACACCTTC. Encoded protein: CSGGEGAQYYGYTF.

The chain employs TRBV27 and TRBJ1-1; no clear D. The CDR3 is 13 amino acids. V lost 5 bases and J lost 3, with 10 bases in between. Germline V lookup: CDR1 MNHEY, CDR2 SMNVEV (reference sequence). The CDR3 sequence: CASSAPGDTEAFF. DNA of the CDR3: TGTGCCAGCAGTGCGCCAGGAGACACTGAAGCTTTCTTT.

This clone appeared once. The V and J genes are TRBV6-5 and TRBJ1-6; maybe TRBD1 (6 bases). CDR1 is MNHEY, CDR2 SVGAGI, per germline. The CDR3 consists of 14 residues. The V end was cut by 7 bases, the J end by 1 base, with 8 bases between. Here the CDR3 DNA reads TGTGCCAGCAAGGGGGGTTCCTATAATTCACCCCTCCACTTT. Translated, it gives CASKGGSYNSPLHF.

The J gene is TRBJ2-3, the V gene TRBV19, with D uncertain. V was shortened by 5 bases and J by 4 bases, with 10 bases between the two germline ends. Germline CDR1 LNHDA, CDR2 SQIVND (reference sequence). The CDR3 contains 13 residues. The CDR3 here is CASSPGPSDTQYF. CDR3 nucleotides: TGTGCCAGTAGTCCCGGGCCATCAGATACGCAGTATTTT.